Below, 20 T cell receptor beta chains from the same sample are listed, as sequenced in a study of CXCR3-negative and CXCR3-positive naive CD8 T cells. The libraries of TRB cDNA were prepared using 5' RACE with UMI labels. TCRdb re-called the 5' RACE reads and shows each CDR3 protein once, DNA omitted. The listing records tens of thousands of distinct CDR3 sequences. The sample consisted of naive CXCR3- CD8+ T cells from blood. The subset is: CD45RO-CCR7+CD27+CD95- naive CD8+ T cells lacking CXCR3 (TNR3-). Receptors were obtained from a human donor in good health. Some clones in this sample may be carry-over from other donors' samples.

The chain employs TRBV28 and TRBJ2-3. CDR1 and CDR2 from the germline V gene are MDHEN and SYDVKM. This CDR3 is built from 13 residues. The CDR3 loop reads CASSFNVEDTQYF.

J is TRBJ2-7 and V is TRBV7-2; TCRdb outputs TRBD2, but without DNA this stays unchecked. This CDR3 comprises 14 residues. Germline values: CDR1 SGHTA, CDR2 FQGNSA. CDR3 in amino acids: CASSHGLAGAEQYF. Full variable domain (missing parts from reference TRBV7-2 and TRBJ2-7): GAGVSQSPSNKVTEKGKDVELRCDPISGHTALYWYRQSLGQGLEFLIYFQGNSAPDKSGLPSDRFSAERTGGSVSTLTIQRTQQEDSAVYLCASSHGLAGAEQYFGPGTRLTVT.

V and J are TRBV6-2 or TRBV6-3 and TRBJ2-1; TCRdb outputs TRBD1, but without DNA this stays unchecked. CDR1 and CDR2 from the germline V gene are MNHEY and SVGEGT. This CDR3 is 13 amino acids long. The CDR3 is CASSYYGGSEQFF.

The CDR3 spells CSQGTYNEQFF. The chain links TRBV29-1 to TRBJ2-1. Germline V gene data show CDR1 as SQVTM and CDR2 as ANQGSEA. CDR3 size: 11 residues.

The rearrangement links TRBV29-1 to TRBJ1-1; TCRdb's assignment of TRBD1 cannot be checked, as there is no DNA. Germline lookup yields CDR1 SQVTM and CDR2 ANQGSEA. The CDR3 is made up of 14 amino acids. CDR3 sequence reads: CSVAGTGHNTEAFF.

CDR3 sequence: CASSLGQYEQYF. This chain connects TRBV7-9 to TRBJ2-7; TCRdb indicates TRBD1, and absent DNA this call remains unverified. Germline CDR1 reads SEHNR; CDR2 reads FQNEAQ (reference sequence). The CDR3 is made up of 12 amino acids. Full variable domain (missing parts from reference TRBV7-9 and TRBJ2-7): DTGVSQNPRHKITKRGQNVTFRCDPISEHNRLYWYRQTLGQGPEFLTYFQNEAQLEKSRLLSDRFSAERPKGSFSTLEIQRTEQGDSAMYLCASSLGQYEQYFGPGTRLTVT.

This chain's CDR3 is CASRGQTSYEQYF. The J gene is TRBJ2-7, the V gene TRBV12-3 or TRBV12-4; no DNA is available, so the TRBD1 call from TCRdb remains unchecked. The length of the CDR3 is 13 residues.

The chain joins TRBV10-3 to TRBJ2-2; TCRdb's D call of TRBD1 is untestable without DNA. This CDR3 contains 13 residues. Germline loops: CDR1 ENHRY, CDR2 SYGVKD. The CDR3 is CATLDRNTGELFF.

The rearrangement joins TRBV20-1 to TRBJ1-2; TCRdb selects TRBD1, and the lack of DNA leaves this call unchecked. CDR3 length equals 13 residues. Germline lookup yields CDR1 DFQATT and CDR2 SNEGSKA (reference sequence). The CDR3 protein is CSARGDRDYGYTF.

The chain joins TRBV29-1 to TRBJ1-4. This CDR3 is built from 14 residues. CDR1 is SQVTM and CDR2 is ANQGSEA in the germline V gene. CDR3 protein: CSVVEWGENEKLFF.

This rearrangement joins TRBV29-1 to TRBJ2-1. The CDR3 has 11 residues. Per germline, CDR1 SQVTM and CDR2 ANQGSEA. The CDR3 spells CSQRNYNEQFF.

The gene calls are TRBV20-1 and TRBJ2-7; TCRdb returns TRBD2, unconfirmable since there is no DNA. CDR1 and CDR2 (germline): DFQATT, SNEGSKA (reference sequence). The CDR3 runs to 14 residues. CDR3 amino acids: CSEVSGGYLEEQYF.

Here the CDR3 reads CASRLTLGQEETQYF. The chain carries TRBV6-5 and TRBJ2-5; TCRdb's D call of TRBD1 is untestable without DNA. The CDR3 runs 15 residues. The germline V gene has CDR1 MNHEY and CDR2 SVGAGI.

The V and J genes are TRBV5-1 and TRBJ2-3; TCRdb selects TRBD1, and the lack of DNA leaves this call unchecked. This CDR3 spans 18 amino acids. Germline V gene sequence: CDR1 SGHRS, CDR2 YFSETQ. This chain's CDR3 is CASSGGRGMWDGTDTQYF.

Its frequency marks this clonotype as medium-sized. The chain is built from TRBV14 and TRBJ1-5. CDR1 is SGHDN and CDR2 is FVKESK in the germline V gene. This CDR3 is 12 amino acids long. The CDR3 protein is CASSLWNQPQHF.

The CDR3: CASSLGDRQETQYF. This rearrangement joins TRBV5-1 to TRBJ2-5; there is no DNA to check the TCRdb D call of TRBD1. CDR1 SGHRS and CDR2 YFSETQ come from the germline V gene. This CDR3 region has 14 residues.

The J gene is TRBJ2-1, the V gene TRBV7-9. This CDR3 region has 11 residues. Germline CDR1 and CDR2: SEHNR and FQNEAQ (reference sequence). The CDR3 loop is CASSLGNEQFF.

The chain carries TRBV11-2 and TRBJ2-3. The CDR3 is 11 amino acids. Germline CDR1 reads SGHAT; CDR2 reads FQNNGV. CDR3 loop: CASSFADTQYF.

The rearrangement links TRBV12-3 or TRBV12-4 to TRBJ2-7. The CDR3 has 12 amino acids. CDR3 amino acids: CASSLLGYEQYF.

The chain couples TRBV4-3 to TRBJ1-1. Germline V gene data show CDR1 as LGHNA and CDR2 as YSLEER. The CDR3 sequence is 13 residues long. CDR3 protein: CASSQDIRTEAFF.